This T cell receptor (beta chain) was profiled in a study of blood T cell repertoires in COVID-19. Study information: COVID-19 samples from acute and convalescent phases originated in the United States, Italy and Spain.

Note on this clone: One end of the junction does not line up with germline, which may come from a read error.

Patients at the Seattle site were enrolled during active infection and followed longitudinally. Original data processing: Nucleated cell counts were estimated from reference gene primer amplification. This table comes from immunoSEQ multiplex PCR, and its TCRdb copy is limited to in-frame clones, with some not included. For V, J and clone size, that table is used; D and trimming come from the DNA. The table shows about half a million clones, with 75% to 90% occurring only once. This CDR3 comprises 13 residues. Sequencing used peripheral blood. This TCR was sampled from a man aged 18 to 30 with COVID-19, enrolled during active disease. J is TRBJ1-2 and V is TRBV12-3 or TRBV12-4; D not certain. The CDR3 protein is CASSSERAYGCTF. For the CDR3, the DNA is TGTGCCAGCAGTTCGGAGAGGGCCTATGGCTGCACCTTC.